This T cell receptor beta chain was recovered during a study of PD-1 blockade in classical Hodgkin lymphoma. Brentuximab vedotin exposure varied, and every patient relapsed after autologous stem cell transplantation. The study's findings and limits: By cycle point C4D1, TCR diversity had risen significantly in CD4+ cells (but not CD8+ cells). Nivolumab initiation under 1 year post-ASCT meant exclusion. Newly diagnosed patients and complete responders had comparable diversity at baseline.

Produced via immunoSEQ multiplex PCR; TCRdb's table is partial and in-frame only. The sample gives some 19,000 clones, roughly 84% of which show up once; nearly 6.5% is in the top ten. Regarding this clone: Its antigen is undetermined.

Germline CDR1 reads GTSNPN; CDR2 reads SVGIG (reference sequence). There are 14 residues in the CDR3. V lost 2 bases to trimming and J lost 1 base, with 12 bases between them. The sample consisted of peripheral blood mononuclear cells (PBMCs), taken at baseline. The genes are TRBV30 and TRBJ2-7, with TRBD2 as a possible D gene (7 bases). The receptor's source is a human donor with classical Hodgkin lymphoma. The CDR3 bases are TGTGCCTGGAGTAGGGGGGGGTCATCCTACGAGCAGTACTTC. Translating gives CAWSRGGSSYEQYF.